The 26 T cell receptor beta chains below were found in one sample sequenced in a study of T cell changes during pregnancy in multiple sclerosis. Data came from immunoSEQ multiplex PCR; TCRdb stores just in-frame clones and leaves some out. The sample consists of about 92,000 clones, about 92% of them appearing once. Sequences were derived from peripheral blood, sampled in the first trimester of pregnancy. The origin of the receptors is a female donor with multiple sclerosis, enrolled in a pregnancy study.

This clone has only a few counts. CDR3 coding DNA: TGTGCCAGCAGCGTAGATCCCCGGGGACAGTGGACTGAAGCTTTCTTT. Protein product: CASSVDPRGQWTEAFF. The chain recombines TRBV9 with TRBJ1-1; the match to TRBD1 covers 7 bases. The CDR3 is 16 residues long. The V and J ends lost 0 bases and 5 bases, in that order; junction bases with no gene match: 10. CDR1 and CDR2 (germline): SGDLS, YYNGEE.

The CDR3 sequence is CASSQTGQFTHEQYF. For the CDR3, the DNA is TGTGCCAGCTCACAAACGGGACAGTTTACCCACGAGCAGTACTTC. V and J are TRBV18 and TRBJ2-7, with 7 bases that match TRBD1. This CDR3 is 15 amino acids long. Germline CDR1 is KGHSH and CDR2 is LQKENI. Germline trimming cut 4 bases from V and 5 bases from J; bases unmatched to any gene: 11. The variable domain in full, completed from reference TRBV18 and TRBJ2-7, reads NAGVMQNPRHLVRRRGQEARLRCSPMKGHSHVYWYRQLPEEGLKFMVYLQKENIIDESGMPKERFSAEFPKEGPSILRIQQVVRGDSAAYFCASSQTGQFTHEQYFGPGTRLTVT.

In DNA, the CDR3 is TGTGCCAGCAGTGCGCTAGCGGGAGTTTTCGGGCAGTACTTC. The encoded protein is CASSALAGVFGQYF. V is TRBV2 and J is TRBJ2-5, with 10 bases lining up with TRBD2. Unmatched junction bases numbered 10, after V lost 4 bases and J lost 11 bases. The germline CDR1 and CDR2 sequences are SNHLY and FYNNEI. The CDR3 sequence is 14 residues long.

This clone was observed a few times. V usage is TRBV7-8 and J usage is TRBJ2-7, with 10 bases that match TRBD2. Germline CDR1 and CDR2: SGHVS and FQNEAQ. The V segment lost 2 bases and the J segment 0 bases; nucleotides outside the gene matches: 4. The CDR3 has 16 residues. CDR3 sequence (DNA): TGTGCCAGCAGCTTACTAGCGGGAGTAGGCTCCTACGAGCAGTACTTC. Residues: CASSLLAGVGSYEQYF. The variable domain in full, completed from reference TRBV7-8 and TRBJ2-7, reads GAGVSQSPRYKVAKRGQDVALRCDPISGHVSLFWYQQALGQGPEFLTYFQNEAQLDKSGLPSDRFFAERPEGSVSTLKIQRTQQEDSAVYLCASSLLAGVGSYEQYFGPGTRLTVT.

The chain recombines TRBV4-1 with TRBJ2-3; 12 bases agree with TRBD2. V trimming: 0 bases; J trimming: 6 bases; junction bases outside the gene matches: 1. This CDR3 comprises 15 residues. The V gene's germline CDR1 is MGHRA and CDR2 YSYEKL. The CDR3 DNA sequence: TGCGCCAGCAGCCAAGAAACTAGCGGGAGGGATACGCAGTATTTT. Translating gives CASSQETSGRDTQYF.

The CDR3 coding sequence is TGCGCCAGCAGCCAAGACGAGGGAACCCCTGGGGCCAACGTCCTGACTTTC. Its translation: CASSQDEGTPGANVLTF. The gene calls are TRBV4-3 and TRBJ2-6; TRBD2 is a possible D gene (5 bases). The CDR3 consists of 17 residues. Trimming stripped 0 bases from V and 2 bases from J, with 11 bases between. Germline CDR1 reads LGHNA; CDR2 reads YSLEER.

The V and J genes are TRBV19 and TRBJ2-1; D not certain. The V end was cut by 5 bases, the J end by 9 bases, with 14 bases between. CDR3 length equals 13 residues. CDR1 and CDR2 from the germline V gene are LNHDA and SQIVND (reference sequence). DNA for the CDR3: TGTGCCAGTAGTTCGCAGGTAAAGGTTGAGCAGTTCTTC. This sequence encodes CASSSQVKVEQFF.

Here the CDR3 reads CSAGPGQGNGYTF. The CDR3 nucleotides are TGCAGCGCTGGCCCGGGACAGGGTAATGGCTACACCTTC. The genes are TRBV29-1 and TRBJ1-2; 9 bases agree with TRBD1. V was clipped by 7 bases and J by 6 bases; unmatched bases: 9. This CDR3 is 13 amino acids long. CDR1 SQVTM and CDR2 ANQGSEA come from the germline V gene.

This chain links TRBV18 with TRBJ1-2, with no clear D. The V gene lost 9 bases and the J gene lost 5 bases, with 22 bases spanning the gap. This CDR3 is 15 amino acids long. Per the germline V gene, CDR1 is KGHSH and CDR2 is LQKENI. CDR3 amino acids: CASHPTAAESYGYTF. In DNA form, the CDR3 reads TGTGCCAGTCATCCCACTGCCGCGGAATCATATGGCTACACCTTC.

The CDR3 DNA reads TGCGCCAGCAGCCAACAGGTGGCGGCTGGAAACACCATATATTTT. It codes for CASSQQVAAGNTIYF. The chain links TRBV5-1 to TRBJ1-3; a possible D gene is TRBD1 (5 bases). The CDR3 totals 15 residues. V lost 4 bases, J lost 2 bases, and 13 bases lay in between. Germline V gives CDR1 SGHRS, CDR2 YFSETQ.

This sequence joins TRBV7-6 and TRBJ2-2; 9 bases are shared with TRBD2. V gave up 1 base and J gave up 7 bases; unmatched junction bases: 16. CDR1 and CDR2 (germline): SGHVS, FNYEAQ. This CDR3 is 19 amino acids long. CDR3 sequence: CASSLEAYAGGPRIGELFF. The CDR3, as DNA: TGTGCCAGCAGCTTAGAGGCTTACGCGGGAGGGCCTAGGATCGGGGAGCTGTTTTTT.

This chain connects TRBV27 to TRBJ1-2, with D unclear. The CDR3 is 12 amino acids. Germline-derived CDR1 and CDR2 are MNHEY and SMNVEV (reference sequence). V lost 6 bases to trimming and J lost 3 bases, with 8 bases between them. CDR3: CASSGGYYGYTF. The CDR3 region has the DNA TGTGCCAGCAGCGGCGGTTACTATGGCTACACCTTC.

The gene calls are TRBV28 and TRBJ2-3; 10 bases match TRBD2. The CDR3 is 17 amino acids. Germline V gives CDR1 MDHEN, CDR2 SYDVKM. V was clipped by 5 bases and J by 3 bases; unmatched bases: 11. The CDR3 region is CASSLPSAGGVTDTQYF. The CDR3 nucleotides are TGTGCCAGCAGTCTTCCATCAGCGGGAGGGGTTACAGATACGCAGTATTTT.

CDR3 nucleotide sequence: TGTGCCAGTACCTACAGGGGCTATGGCTACACCTTC. Amino acids: CASTYRGYGYTF. The rearrangement joins TRBV19 to TRBJ1-2, with 7 bases aligning to TRBD1. The germline gives CDR1 LNHDA, CDR2 SQIVND (reference sequence). The CDR3 consists of 12 residues. The junction had 3 bases not matched to a gene; V was cut back by 7 bases and J by 4 bases.

The chain links TRBV6-1 to TRBJ2-3, with D perhaps matching TRBD2 (5 bases). Trimming stripped 6 bases from V and 6 bases from J, with 7 bases between. The CDR3 consists of 11 residues. Germline values: CDR1 MNHNS, CDR2 SASEGT. The CDR3 DNA follows: TGTGCCAGCAGCCGAGGGGATACGCAGTATTTT. It translates to CASSRGDTQYF.

The CDR3 loop reads CASSPSQGSSGNTIYF. CDR3 nucleotides: TGTGCCAGCTCACCATCTCAGGGGAGCTCTGGAAACACCATATATTTT. The chain couples TRBV18 to TRBJ1-3, with a possible D match to TRBD1 (6 bases). This CDR3 has 16 amino acids. The germline V gene has CDR1 KGHSH and CDR2 LQKENI. Trimming removed 2 bases at V and 0 bases at J, with 11 bases between.

The rearrangement uses TRBV6-5 and TRBJ2-1; TRBD2 matches at 7 bases. V gave up 0 bases and J gave up 5 bases; unmatched junction bases: 1. Per germline, CDR1 MNHEY and CDR2 SVGAGI. The CDR3 is 14 amino acids. The CDR3 protein is CASSYSAGDNEQFF. DNA for the CDR3: TGTGCCAGCAGTTACTCGGCGGGGGACAATGAGCAGTTCTTC.

This rearrangement joins TRBV9 to TRBJ2-2; D is possibly TRBD2 (5 bases). The CDR3 is 16 residues long. The V gene's germline CDR1 is SGDLS and CDR2 YYNGEE. Trimming pared 0 bases from V and 0 bases from J, leaving 9 bases between. In nucleotides, the CDR3 is TGTGCCAGCAGCGTAGTAGTAGCGTCGAACACCGGGGAGCTGTTTTTT. Its protein product is CASSVVVASNTGELFF. Combining the CDR3 with reference TRBV9 and TRBJ2-2 gives the whole variable domain DSGVTQTPKHLITATGQRVTLRCSPRSGDLSVYWYQQSLDQGLQFLIQYYNGEERAKGNILERFSAQQFPDLHSELNLSSLELGDSALYFCASSVVVASNTGELFFGEGSRLTVL.

This clone has only one observation. The chain joins TRBV28 to TRBJ2-7; maybe TRBD2 (6 bases). CDR1 and CDR2 (germline): MDHEN, SYDVKM. The CDR3 spans 15 residues. V lost 1 base and J lost 7, with 17 bases in between. Here the CDR3 DNA reads TGTGCCAGCAGTTTATTGGCAGGCCCAGGAGGGGAGCAGTACTTC. This encodes CASSLLAGPGGEQYF.

The J gene is TRBJ2-2, the V gene TRBV7-2; no clear D. V gave up 2 bases and J gave up 2 bases, with 6 bases separating them. The CDR3 consists of 14 residues. CDR1 and CDR2 from the germline V gene are SGHTA and FQGNSA. In DNA form, the CDR3 reads TGTGCCAGCAGCTTAAACACCAACACCGGGGAGCTGTTTTTT. This gives the protein CASSLNTNTGELFF.

The V gene is TRBV19, the J gene TRBJ2-6; D is possibly TRBD1 (6 bases). This CDR3 has 17 residues. V lost 2 bases to trimming and J lost 4 bases, with 15 bases between them. CDR1 LNHDA and CDR2 SQIVND come from the germline V gene (reference sequence). The CDR3: CASSIRGNRVGANVLTF. The DNA for the CDR3 is TGTGCCAGTAGTATAAGGGGGAACAGGGTCGGGGCCAACGTCCTGACTTTC.

The chain links TRBV28 to TRBJ2-7; D not certain. The ends were cut back, 5 bases at V and 5 bases at J, with 13 bases in the middle. The CDR3 runs 13 residues. Germline CDR1 MDHEN, CDR2 SYDVKM. CDR3 protein: CASSEVPWDEQYF. CDR3 sequence (DNA): TGTGCCAGCAGTGAGGTCCCATGGGACGAGCAGTACTTC. The full variable domain, rest sourced from reference TRBV28 and TRBJ2-7, is DVKVTQSSRYLVKRTGEKVFLECVQDMDHENMFWYRQDPGLGLRLIYFSYDVKMKEKGDIPEGYSVSREKKERFSLILESASTNQTSMYLCASSEVPWDEQYFGPGTRLTVT.

This clone was recorded only once. The gene calls are TRBV25-1 and TRBJ2-7, with no clear D. The CDR3 covers 13 residues. Germline V gene lookup returns CDR1 MGHDK and CDR2 SYGVNS. Trimming took off 7 bases at V and 1 base at J, with 11 bases between the two ends. The CDR3 coding sequence is TGTGCCAGCACCCCCGGGTCGTCCTACGAGCAGTACTTC. It is translated as CASTPGSSYEQYF.

This clone was recorded only once. The chain links TRBV5-1 to TRBJ2-3; no clear D gene. In germline, CDR1 is SGHRS, CDR2 YFSETQ. The CDR3 length is 14 residues. V was shortened by 1 base and J by 3 bases, with 9 bases between the two germline ends. CDR3 amino acids: CASSLITGTDTQYF. CDR3 coding DNA: TGCGCCAGCAGCTTGATTACCGGGACAGATACGCAGTATTTT. The full variable domain, rest sourced from reference TRBV5-1 and TRBJ2-3, is KAGVTQTPRYLIKTRGQQVTLSCSPISGHRSVSWYQQTPGQGLQFLFEYFSETQRNKGNFPGRFSGRQFSNSRSEMNVSTLELGDSALYLCASSLITGTDTQYFGPGTRLTVL.

This chain links TRBV19 with TRBJ1-1; TRBD1 is a possible D gene (5 bases). V dropped 2 bases and J dropped 1 base, with 11 bases sitting between them. This CDR3 has 15 residues. The germline V gene has CDR1 LNHDA and CDR2 SQIVND (reference sequence). The CDR3 reads CASSIPGLRNTEAFF. CDR3 in DNA: TGTGCCAGTAGTATACCAGGGCTGCGGAACACTGAAGCTTTCTTT.

V gene TRBV27 combines with J gene TRBJ1-5; TRBD1 might be the D (6 bases). The germline gives CDR1 MNHEY, CDR2 SMNVEV (reference sequence). The CDR3 is 17 residues long. Trimming took 6 bases from V and 1 from J, leaving 19 bases between them. The CDR3 DNA reads TGTGCCAGCAGCATTAAGGGGAACAGGGAAAGCAATCAGCCCCAGCATTTT. It is translated as CASSIKGNRESNQPQHF.